The clone carrying this T cell receptor (beta chain) was recorded once. Its specificity is not known. These data belong to a study of T cells in localized non-small cell lung cancer. Whole-study findings and limits: In adjacent lung, a median roughly 58 of the top 100 tumor clones were found. Heterogeneity remains possible because sequencing was limited to only one tumor region. Uninvolved adjacent lung showed peak T cell clonality, exceeding tumor.

The ends were cut back, 7 bases at V and 1 base at J, with 10 bases in the middle. Looked up from germline, CDR1 is SEHNR and CDR2 is FQNEAQ (reference sequence). This CDR3 region has 13 residues. Assay used: immunoSEQ multiplex PCR; TCRdb lists only in-frame clones, some missing. Among about 52,000 clones, around 81% were seen once, and the ten largest hold around 4%. The chain links TRBV7-9 to TRBJ1-1; D is unresolved. The clonotype was recovered from a woman between 40 and 69 years old with stage II lung adenocarcinoma. The specimen comprised PBMCs, sampled before any cancer treatment. DNA of the CDR3: TGTGCCAGCATCCACGTTGGGAACACTGAAGCTTTCTTT. Its protein product is CASIHVGNTEAFF.